This TCR beta chain was documented in a study of blood T cells in healthy people across ages. Sample-barcoded 5' priming and a J-beta primer mix drove a second PCR of roughly 7 to 11 cycles. TCRdb reprocessed the 5' RACE reads via MiXCR and lists one record per CDR3 protein. The data hold 1.5 million to 2 million distinct CDR3 sequences, with roughly 50% observed a single time. Only a few counts were recorded for this clonotype. Each sample provided at least 5 micrograms of extracted total RNA. Material: blood. The TCR comes from a woman in her 40s in good health.

Here the CDR3 reads CASSPSGLAGKDTQYF. CDR3 in DNA: TGTGCCAGCAGCCCTTCGGGACTAGCGGGAAAAGATACGCAGTATTTT. The chain employs TRBV28 and TRBJ2-3, with 13 positions matching TRBD2. From germline, CDR1 is MDHEN and CDR2 SYDVKM. This CDR3 spans 16 amino acids. V lost 6 bases, J lost 5 bases, and 8 bases stayed unmatched.